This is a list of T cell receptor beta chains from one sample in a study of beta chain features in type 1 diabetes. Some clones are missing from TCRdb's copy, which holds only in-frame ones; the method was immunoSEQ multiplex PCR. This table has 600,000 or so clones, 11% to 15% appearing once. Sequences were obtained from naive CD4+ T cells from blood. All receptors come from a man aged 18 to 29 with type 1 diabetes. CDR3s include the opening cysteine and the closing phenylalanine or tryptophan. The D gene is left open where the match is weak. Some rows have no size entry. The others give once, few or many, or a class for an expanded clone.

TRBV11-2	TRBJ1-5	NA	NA	TGTGCCAGCAGCTTAGATCTGGGGAATCCCCAGCATTTT	CASSLDLGNPQHF
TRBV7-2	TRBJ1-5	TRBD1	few	TGTGCCAGCAGCTTGAACAGGGGGCAGGATCAGCCCCAGCATTTT	CASSLNRGQDQPQHF
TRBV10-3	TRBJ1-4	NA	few	TGTGCCATCAGTGCTCGGGGACTGGAGGAAAAACTGTTTTTT	CAISARGLEEKLFF
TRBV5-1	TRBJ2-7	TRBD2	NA	TGCGCCAGCAGCTTCGGGACTAGCTACGAGCAGTACTTC	CASSFGTSYEQYF
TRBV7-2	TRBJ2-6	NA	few	TGTGCCAGCAGCCTAAGACAGGCGCATACCTCTGGGGCCAACGTCCTGACTTTC	CASSLRQAHTSGANVLTF
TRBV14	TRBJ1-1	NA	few	TGTGCCAGCAGCCAAGCGAGTAGACCTTGGGAGGGGGCTTTCTTT	CASSQASRPWEGAFF
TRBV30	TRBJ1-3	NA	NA	TGTGCCTGGGGCTCGGGGCTTTCTGGAAACACCATATATTTT	CAWGSGLSGNTIYF
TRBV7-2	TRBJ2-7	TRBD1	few	TGTGCCAGCAGCGAGGGACAGGTTTACGAGCAGTACTTC	CASSEGQVYEQYF
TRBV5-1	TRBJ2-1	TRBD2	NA	TGCGCCAGCAGCTTGGCTAGCGGGAGGTATAATGAGCAGTTCTTC	CASSLASGRYNEQFF
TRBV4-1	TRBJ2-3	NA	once	TGCGCCAGCAGCTCCGTCGGGAGAACCAGAATGGATACGCAGTATTTT	CASSSVGRTRMDTQYF
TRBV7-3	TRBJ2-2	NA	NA	TGTGCCAGCAGCCCGGCGAACACCGGGGAGCTGTTTTTT	CASSPANTGELFF
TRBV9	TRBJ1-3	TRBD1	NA	TGTGCCAGCAGCTCGAGACGGACAGGGGATGGAAACACCATATATTTT	CASSSRRTGDGNTIYF
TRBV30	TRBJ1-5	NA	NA	TGTGCCTGGAGTGGACCGGGAAGCAATCAGCCCCAGCATTTT	CAWSGPGSNQPQHF
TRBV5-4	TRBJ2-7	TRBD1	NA	TGTGCCAGCAGCTTGGACCTTCTAGGGGGCCGGTACTTC	CASSLDLLGGRYF
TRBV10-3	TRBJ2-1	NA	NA	TGTGCCATCAGCGTGACCCAGGGGAGAGAGCAGTTCTTC	CAISVTQGREQFF
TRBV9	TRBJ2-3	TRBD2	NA	TGTGCCAGCAGCGTACTAGCGGGGGGGCAAGATACGCAGTATTTT	CASSVLAGGQDTQYF
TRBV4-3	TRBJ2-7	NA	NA	TGCGCCAGCAGCCAACGGTTGGGGACGGGGAGCTCCTACGAGCAGTACTTC	CASSQRLGTGSSYEQYF
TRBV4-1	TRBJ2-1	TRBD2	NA	TGCGCCAGCAGCCAAATACTGGGGAAGCGGGAGGTGGGGAATGAGCAGTTCTTC	CASSQILGKREVGNEQFF
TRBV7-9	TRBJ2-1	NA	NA	TGTGCCAGCAGCTCCCCGGGGGGCGCCTACAATGAGCAGTTCTTC	CASSSPGGAYNEQFF
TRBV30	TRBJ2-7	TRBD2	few	TGTGCCTGGAGTGGAACTAGCGGGACCTACGAGCAGTACTTC	CAWSGTSGTYEQYF
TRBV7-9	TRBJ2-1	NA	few	TGTGCCATCAGCTTAGCCCGGCCTAGCTCCTACAATGAGCAGTTCTTC	CAISLARPSSYNEQFF
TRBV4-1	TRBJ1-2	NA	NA	TGCGCCAGCAGCCCTGCCACTGACTATGGCTACACCTTC	CASSPATDYGYTF
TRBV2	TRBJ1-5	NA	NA	TGTGCCAGTACGTTGGTATATCGCAATCAGCCCCAGCATTTT	CASTLVYRNQPQHF
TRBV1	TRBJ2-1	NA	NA	TGCACCAGCAGCCAATGGACTAATGACAATGAGCAGTTCTTC	CTSSQWTNDNEQFF
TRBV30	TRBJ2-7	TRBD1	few	TGTGCCGGCACAGGGGAAGGGTACGAGCAGTACTTC	CAGTGEGYEQYF
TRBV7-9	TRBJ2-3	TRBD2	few	TGTGCCAGCAGCTTACCGGGAGGTGGAACAGATACGCAGTATTTT	CASSLPGGGTDTQYF
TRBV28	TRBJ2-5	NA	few	TGTGCCAGCAGTTTTCTACGGGCCTCCAGGGAGACCCAGTACTTC	CASSFLRASRETQYF
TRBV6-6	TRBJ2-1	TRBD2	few	TGTGCCAGCAGTTACCCCGGGACTAGCGGATACAATGAGCAGTTCTTC	CASSYPGTSGYNEQFF
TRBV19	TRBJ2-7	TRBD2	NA	TGTGCCAGTAGCCTAGGACTAGCGGGAGAATCCTACGAGCAGTACTTC	CASSLGLAGESYEQYF
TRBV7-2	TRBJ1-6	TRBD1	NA	TGTGCCAGCAGCCCTGAAGGACAGGGTCTATCACCCCTCCACTTT	CASSPEGQGLSPLHF
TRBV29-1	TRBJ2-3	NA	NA	TGCAGCGTTGAAAGGTGGGACACTCGCACAGATACGCAGTATTTT	CSVERWDTRTDTQYF
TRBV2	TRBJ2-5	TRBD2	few	TGTGCCAGCAGCCCCGCAGCGGGGGACCCCCCCCAGTACTTC	CASSPAAGDPPQYF
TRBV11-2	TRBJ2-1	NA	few	TGTGCCAGCAGCCCCAATGGGCAGGGTTTCTACAATGAGCAGTTCTTC	CASSPNGQGFYNEQFF
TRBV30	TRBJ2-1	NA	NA	TGTGCCTGGAGTACCGCGTGGGGCCGGCACAATGAGCAGTTCTTC	CAWSTAWGRHNEQFF
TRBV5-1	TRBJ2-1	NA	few	TGCGCCAGCAGCCTGTCCGGGAGCCTGGGCGATGAGCAGTTCTTC	CASSLSGSLGDEQFF
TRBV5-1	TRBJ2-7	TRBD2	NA	TGCGCCAGCAGCGCTTTAGCGGGAGGCCCCTACGAGCAGTACTTC	CASSALAGGPYEQYF
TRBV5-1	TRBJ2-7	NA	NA	TGCGCCAGCAGCCATCCGGGACAACGGGACGAGCAGTACTTC	CASSHPGQRDEQYF
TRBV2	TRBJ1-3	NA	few	TGTGCCAGCAGTGGGACCGCTCACGTCGGTGTCACCATATATTTT	CASSGTAHVGVTIYF
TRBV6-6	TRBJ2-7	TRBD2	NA	TGTGCCAGCAGGGATACTAGCGGGAGAATCTACGAGCAGTACTTC	CASRDTSGRIYEQYF
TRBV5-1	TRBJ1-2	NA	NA	TGCGCCAGCAGCCCCAGGACAGATAACTATGGCTACACCTTC	CASSPRTDNYGYTF
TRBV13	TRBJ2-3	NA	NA	TGTGCCAGCAGCACCGAGGCCACAGATACGCAGTATTTT	CASSTEATDTQYF
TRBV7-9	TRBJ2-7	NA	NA	TGTGCCAGCAGCTTAGTCGGGACCTCGGGGGAGCAGTACTTC	CASSLVGTSGEQYF
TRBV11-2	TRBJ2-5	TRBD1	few	TGTGCCAGCAGGGATACAGGGGCACCCCAAGAGACCCAGTACTTC	CASRDTGAPQETQYF